Described below is a single T cell receptor beta chain sequence and its context. This sample stems from a study of T cells expressing NK-cell markers. TCRdb re-called the 5' RACE reads and shows each CDR3 protein once, DNA omitted. The data show approximately 380,000 distinct CDR3 sequences, and the top ten clones hold around 4.9%. This CDR3 comprises 15 residues. CDR1 DFQATT and CDR2 SNEGSKA come from the germline V gene (reference sequence). Sequenced material: blood T cells: a sorted CD56 or NKG2C T cell subset, CD4+ or CD8+ T cells, or bulk PBMC T cells (not recorded which). The sequence was collected from a man aged 18 to 69 in good health. The V call is TRBV20-1, the J call TRBJ2-1; as DNA is missing, the TRBD2 call by TCRdb cannot be tested. CDR3 residues: CSAKQGLAGVNEQFF.